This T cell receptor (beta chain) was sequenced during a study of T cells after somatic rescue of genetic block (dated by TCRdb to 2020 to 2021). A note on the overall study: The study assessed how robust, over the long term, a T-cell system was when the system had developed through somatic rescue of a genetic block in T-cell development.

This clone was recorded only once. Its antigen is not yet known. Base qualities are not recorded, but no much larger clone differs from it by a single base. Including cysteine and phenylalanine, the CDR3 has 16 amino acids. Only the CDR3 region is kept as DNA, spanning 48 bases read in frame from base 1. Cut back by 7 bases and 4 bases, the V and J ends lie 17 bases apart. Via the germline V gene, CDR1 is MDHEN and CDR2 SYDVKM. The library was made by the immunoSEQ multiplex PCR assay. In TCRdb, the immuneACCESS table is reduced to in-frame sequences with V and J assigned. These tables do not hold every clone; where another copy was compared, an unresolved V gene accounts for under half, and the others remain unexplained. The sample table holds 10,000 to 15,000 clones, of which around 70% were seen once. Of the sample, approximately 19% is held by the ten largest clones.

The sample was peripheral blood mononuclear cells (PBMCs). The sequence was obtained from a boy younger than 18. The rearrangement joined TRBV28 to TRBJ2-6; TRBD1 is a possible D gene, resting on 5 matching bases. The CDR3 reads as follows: CASNAGKKLGANVLTF. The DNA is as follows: TGTGCCAGCAATGCAGGGAAGAAACTGGGGGCCAACGTCCTGACTTTC.